This T cell receptor (beta chain) emerged from a study of CD8+CD57+ T cells in acquired aplastic anemia. General study findings and limits: CD8+ Simpson's diversity showed no significant patient-control difference. Patients had around 30 CD8+ CDR3 sequences in common with controls (the shared set).

Genomic DNA acted as the template from which TCR beta VDJ combination and CDR3 sequence profiling were carried out. In TCRdb, the reads were re-called with MiXCR into one record per CDR3 protein. The sample lists 200,000 or so distinct CDR3 sequences; more than 55% were seen once. CD8+CD57+ cell expansion, shown by flow cytometry, had occurred in the patients selected for sequencing. No patient had been given any therapy when blood was sampled. This clonotype has a count of ten or more. Its antigen is as yet unknown. The source is a human donor with aplastic anemia. What was sequenced was sorted CD4+, CD8+, or CD8+CD57+ T cells (not recorded which) from PBMCs.

The CDR3: CASSQVYGGGYNEQFF. For the CDR3, the DNA is TGCGCCAGCAGCCAAGTCTACGGGGGGGGCTACAATGAGCAGTTCTTC. This chain uses TRBV4-1 with TRBJ2-1, with TRBD2 identical over 8 bases. Per the germline V gene, CDR1 is MGHRA and CDR2 is YSYEKL. Trimming cost V 1 base and J 3 bases; bases outside gene matches: 5. The CDR3 contains 16 residues.